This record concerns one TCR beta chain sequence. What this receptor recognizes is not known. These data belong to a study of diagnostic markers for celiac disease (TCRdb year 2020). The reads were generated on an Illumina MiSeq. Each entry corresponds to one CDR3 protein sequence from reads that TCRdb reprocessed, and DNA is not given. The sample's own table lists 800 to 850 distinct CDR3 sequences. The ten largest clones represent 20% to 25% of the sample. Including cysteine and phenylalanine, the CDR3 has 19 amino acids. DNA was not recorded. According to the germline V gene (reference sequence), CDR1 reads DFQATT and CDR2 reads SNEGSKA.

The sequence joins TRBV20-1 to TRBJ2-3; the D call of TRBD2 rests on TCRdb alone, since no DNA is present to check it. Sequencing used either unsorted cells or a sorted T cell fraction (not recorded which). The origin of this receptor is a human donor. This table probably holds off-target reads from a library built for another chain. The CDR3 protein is CSASPPWRGGQDRTDTQYF.